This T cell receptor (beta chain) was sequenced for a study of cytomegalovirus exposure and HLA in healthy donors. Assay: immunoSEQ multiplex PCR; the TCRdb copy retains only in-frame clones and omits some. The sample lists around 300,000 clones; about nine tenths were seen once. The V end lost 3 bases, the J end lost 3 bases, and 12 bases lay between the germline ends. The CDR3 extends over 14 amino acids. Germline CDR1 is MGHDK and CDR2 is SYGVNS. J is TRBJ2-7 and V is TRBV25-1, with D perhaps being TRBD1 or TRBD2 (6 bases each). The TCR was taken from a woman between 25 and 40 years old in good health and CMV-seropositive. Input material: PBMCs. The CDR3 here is CASSDLGGGYEQYF. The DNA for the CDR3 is TGTGCCAGCAGTGACCTAGGAGGGGGCTACGAGCAGTACTTC.